This T cell receptor (beta chain) was profiled in a study of CD8 T cells in ankylosing spondylitis. TCRdb reprocessed the 5' RACE reads via MiXCR and lists one record per CDR3 protein. The sample includes around 130,000 distinct CDR3 sequences, 7% of them seen just once. Trimming took 3 bases from V and 1 from J, leaving 13 bases between them. Germline lookup yields CDR1 SGHTA and CDR2 FQGNSA. The length of the CDR3 is 15 residues. The specimen sequenced was blood, either unsorted or a sorted T cell fraction (not recorded which). This sequence originates from a male donor with ankylosing spondylitis or in good health (not recorded which). The chain joins TRBV7-2 to TRBJ2-7; D is ambiguous. The CDR3 DNA reads as TGTGCCAGCAGCTTGCAAAAGGGTATATCCTACGAGCAGTACTTC. This translates into CASSLQKGISYEQYF.